This paragraph covers one T cell receptor beta chain sequence. Trimming removed 6 bases from V and 8 bases from J; junction bases left unmatched: 9. Germline V gene sequence: CDR1 MNHEY, CDR2 SVGAGI. The CDR3 is made up of 15 amino acids. TCRdb's copy holds only in-frame clones and misses some; the assay was immunoSEQ multiplex PCR. The sample comprises 140,000 to 150,000 clones, approximately 80% of which are singletons, and about two fifths rests with the top ten. This sample was taken from a study of blood T cell repertoires in COVID-19. At the level of the study: Donors in the United States, Italy and Spain gave samples during acute or convalescent COVID-19.

The sequencing input was peripheral blood. The TCR sequence derives from a human donor in a cohort sampled during active COVID-19. The genes are TRBV6-5 and TRBJ2-1; 11 nucleotides agree with TRBD2. The CDR3 here is CASSFTSGSSYEQFF. CDR3 in DNA: TGTGCCAGCAGCTTCACTAGCGGGAGTAGCTATGAGCAGTTCTTC.